A single sample is the source of the 5 T cell receptor beta chains below, sequenced in a study of T cells in Graves' hyperthyroidism and ophthalmopathy. Amplification yielded TCR beta CDR3 regions, with RNA transcripts as the source. Using the HTBI primer set, a first-round RT-PCR was run on the TCR CDR3. TCRdb ran MiXCR on the multiplex PCR reads and lists one entry per CDR3 protein. The sample includes roughly 510,000 distinct CDR3 sequences, around 20% of them seen just once. Material for sequencing was blood. The receptors originated from a man younger than 30 with Graves' hyperthyroidism.

This clonotype was detected many times. J is TRBJ2-7 and V is TRBV2; TRBD1 is a possible D gene (6 bases). The CDR3 spans 14 residues. The germline CDR1 and CDR2 sequences are SNHLY and FYNNEI. The V gene lost 0 bases and the J gene lost 4 bases, with 10 bases spanning the gap. The CDR3 DNA reads as TGTGCCAGCAGTGAAGCGGGGGCCGCGTACGAGCAGTACTTC. Encoded protein: CASSEAGAAYEQYF.

This clonotype was detected many times. The V call is TRBV19, the J call TRBJ2-5; no firm D call. The germline V gene has CDR1 LNHDA and CDR2 SQIVND (reference sequence). The CDR3 loop spans 14 amino acids. V lost 3 bases to trimming and J lost 3 bases, with 11 bases between them. Here the CDR3 reads CASSIPGFEETQYF. The CDR3 bases are TGTGCCAGTAGTATTCCGGGTTTTGAAGAGACCCAGTACTTC.

The table lists this clonotype with a few counts. The rearrangement links TRBV7-2 to TRBJ2-5; 7 bases are a match to TRBD2. This CDR3 region has 16 residues. V shed 1 base, J shed 3 bases, and the junction held 8 bases outside the gene matches. Germline V lookup: CDR1 SGHTA, CDR2 FQGNSA. CDR3 sequence reads: CASSLVKAGEKETQYF. The CDR3 DNA reads TGTGCCAGCAGCTTAGTGAAGGCGGGGGAGAAAGAGACCCAGTACTTC.

To note about this clonotype: With a much larger clone just one base away, this may be a read error. The CDR3 carries no conserved terminal phenylalanine or tryptophan, so it likely arises from a read error. CDR3 coding DNA: TGCAGTGCGAACAGGGGGAACACTGAAGCTTTCATT. Its protein is CSANRGNTEAFI. V usage is TRBV20-1 and J usage is TRBJ1-1; 7 nucleotides match TRBD1. V lost 6 bases and J lost 1; bases outside the gene matches: 2. CDR3 length: 12 amino acids. Germline V gene sequence: CDR1 DFQATT, CDR2 SNEGSKA (reference sequence).

The chain combines TRBV12-3 or TRBV12-4 with TRBJ2-7, with 7 bases matching TRBD2. Unmatched junction bases numbered 13, after V lost 5 bases and J lost 3 bases. This CDR3 region has 16 residues. In DNA form, the CDR3 reads TGTGCCAGCAGTCGGCGAGTGGGCGGGGGAGTCTACGAGCAGTACTTC. This sequence encodes CASSRRVGGGVYEQYF.